This T cell receptor beta chain is drawn from a study of CD8 T cells in ankylosing spondylitis. Study-wide findings and caveats: Peripheral blood held disease-linked clones only at relatively low frequency, and these were CD8+.

TCR beta libraries were made by quantitative 5'-RACE with molecular barcodes. TCRdb re-called the 5' RACE reads through MiXCR, storing one row per CDR3 protein. The sample lists around 150,000 distinct CDR3 sequences; roughly 44% were seen once. This clonotype was found a few times. Its antigen is as yet unknown. The source material was synovial fluid, either unsorted or a sorted T cell fraction (not recorded which). The source of this sequence is a male donor with ankylosing spondylitis.

This CDR3 reads CASSSTESLNTGELFF. CDR3 sequence (DNA): TGTGCCAGCAGCTCAACAGAATCTTTGAACACCGGGGAGCTGTTTTTT. This chain uses TRBV7-9 with TRBJ2-2; D ambiguous. Germline V CDR1 and CDR2: SEHNR, FQNEAQ (reference sequence). The CDR3 length is 16 residues. Trimming shortened V by 4 bases and J by 1 base, and 13 bases separated the two germline ends.